A single sample is the source of the 9 T cell receptor beta chains below, sequenced in a study of beta chain features in type 1 diabetes. Expressed TCRB transcripts got sequenced, as all isolated RNA was reverse transcribed. This table comes from immunoSEQ multiplex PCR, and its TCRdb copy is limited to in-frame clones, with some not included. The sample yields around 160,000 clones, 40% to 55% seen once. Sample: Tregs from blood. The source of these receptors is a young man in good health.

This clone was picked up a small number of times. The rearrangement uses TRBV19 and TRBJ2-5, with TRBD2 as a possible D gene (5 bases). This CDR3 has 14 residues. V lost 7 bases and J lost 0, with 12 bases in between. Germline-derived CDR1 and CDR2 are LNHDA and SQIVND (reference sequence). CDR3 residues: CASTGWEHQETQYF. CDR3 coding DNA: TGTGCCAGTACCGGGTGGGAGCACCAAGAGACCCAGTACTTC. The entire variable domain, with the rest obtained from reference TRBV19 and TRBJ2-5, is as follows: DGGITQSPKYLFRKEGQNVTLSCEQNLNHDAMYWYRQDPGQGLRLIYYSQIVNDFQKGDIAEGYSVSREKKESFPLTVTSAQKNPTAFYLCASTGWEHQETQYFGPGTRLLVL.

There are a few counts of this clone. This chain connects TRBV4-3 to TRBJ1-1; D is undetermined. Germline V gene data show CDR1 as LGHNA and CDR2 as YSLEER. Trimming pared 4 bases from V and 6 bases from J, leaving 12 bases between. This CDR3 is 13 amino acids long. The CDR3 protein is CASSRTFRAEAFF. Written as DNA, the CDR3 is TGCGCCAGCAGCCGTACGTTCCGGGCTGAAGCTTTCTTT.

This clone has a handful of counts. The chain employs TRBV30 and TRBJ2-6; D call uncertain. Trimming took off 0 bases at V and 0 bases at J, with 3 bases between the two ends. The CDR3 sequence is 14 residues long. Germline CDR1 reads GTSNPN; CDR2 reads SVGIG (reference sequence). CDR3 protein: CAWSVLSGANVLTF. CDR3 bases: TGTGCCTGGAGTGTACTCTCTGGGGCCAACGTCCTGACTTTC.

V usage is TRBV6-5 and J usage is TRBJ2-7; D is unresolved. This CDR3 has 11 amino acids. V gave up 1 base and J gave up 12 bases, with 10 bases separating them. Germline V gene sequence: CDR1 MNHEY, CDR2 SVGAGI. The CDR3 spells CASSYLGVSYF. For the CDR3, the DNA is TGTGCCAGCAGTTACTTAGGAGTGTCGTACTTC.

The chain recombines TRBV29-1 with TRBJ2-2; TRBD1 aligns across 8 bases. V was clipped by 5 bases and J by 2 bases; unmatched bases: 4. The CDR3 runs to 14 residues. The germline V gene encodes CDR1 SQVTM and CDR2 ANQGSEA. The chain's CDR3 is CSVRGQGNTGELFF. CDR3 sequence (DNA): TGCAGCGTTCGAGGACAGGGAAACACCGGGGAGCTGTTTTTT.

The chain couples TRBV5-1 to TRBJ1-1; a weak D match, TRBD1 (5 bases). This CDR3 has 14 residues. V gave up 5 bases and J gave up 1 base, with 12 bases separating them. Germline V gene lookup returns CDR1 SGHRS and CDR2 YFSETQ. The CDR3 coding sequence is TGCGCCAGCAGTCTTACAGGATGGAACACTGAAGCTTTCTTT. Translation gives CASSLTGWNTEAFF.

A remark on this clone: The CDR3 does not end in the conserved phenylalanine or tryptophan, so this is likely a read error. The rearrangement links TRBV19 to TRBJ2-7; 10 positions match TRBD2. This CDR3 spans 18 amino acids. After removal of 2 bases from V and 1 base from J, the junction contained 11 bases not matched to a gene. CDR1 is LNHDA, CDR2 SQIVND, per germline (reference sequence). The CDR3 coding sequence is TGTGCCAGTAGTATAAGGGCATCTAGCGGGAGACGGTCCTACGAGCAGTACCTC. It yields the protein CASSIRASSGRRSYEQYL.

V usage is TRBV6-6 and J usage is TRBJ2-1; possible D gene TRBD1, 5 bases. Germline CDR1 reads MNHNY; CDR2 reads SVGAGI (reference sequence). Trimming left V 0 bases short and J 10 bases short, with 13 bases between. The CDR3 runs 14 residues. Here the CDR3 DNA reads TGTGCCAGCAGTTACTCAGGTGTCCAGGGAGAGCAGTTCTTC. Protein: CASSYSGVQGEQFF.

This clone was counted between two and nine times. The gene calls are TRBV29-1 and TRBJ2-5, with D possibly being TRBD2 (6 bases). Germline CDR1 reads SQVTM; CDR2 reads ANQGSEA. V was pared by 8 bases and J by 1 base, with 11 bases between. CDR3 length: 12 amino acids. Here the CDR3 DNA reads TGCAGCTTCCGGGACTTCCAAGAGACCCAGTACTTC. Translating gives CSFRDFQETQYF.